This paragraph covers one T cell receptor (beta chain) sequence. The data belong to a study of OX40 agonist ivuxolimab in advanced cancers. Study-wide context: At 0.01 to 10 mg/kg, ivuxolimab was administered intravenously to patients every 2 weeks.

Researchers took blood at baseline, on cycle 4 day 1, and on cycle 7 day 1. Deletions cut 5 bases from V and 0 bases from J, with 9 bases between. Germline CDR1 and CDR2: SGHDN and FVKESK. The CDR3 covers 14 residues. The assay was immunoSEQ multiplex PCR, and TCRdb's table has in-frame clones only and misses some. The repertoire holds approximately 62,000 clones, with nearly 90% as singletons. The chain combines TRBV14 with TRBJ2-3, with D perhaps matching TRBD2 (5 bases). The sequencing used CD4+ or CD8+ T cells sorted from blood, collected in a trial of the OX40 agonist ivuxolimab. The sequence came from an adult with an advanced solid tumor such as melanoma, head and neck, liver or kidney cancer. CDR3 DNA sequence: TGTGCCAGCAGCGGCGCTAGCAGCACAGATACGCAGTATTTT. Its protein product is CASSGASSTDTQYF.